Following are 28 T cell receptor beta chains from one sample sequenced in a study of neurological immune-mediated disorders (dated by TCRdb to the late 2010s). Library preparation was by 5' RACE. The sequencer was an Illumina HiSeq 2500. TCRdb reprocessing: public reads trimmed at Q25 with fastp, clones called with MiXCR, in-frame beta chains kept. Every CDR3 protein is listed once, alongside the most common genes and DNA of its rows. This sample has fewer than 40,000 distinct CDR3 sequences in its table, and approximately 5% of those were observed once. The ten largest clones capture about 10% of the sample. The specimen sequenced was CD4+ T cells from blood. Receptors originate from a man aged 18-30 years in good health.

This clonotype was counted at least ten times. The rearrangement joins TRBV12-3 or TRBV12-4 to TRBJ1-5; no firm D call. The CDR3 has 12 amino acids. Trimming took 3 bases from V and 7 from J, leaving 7 bases between them. In DNA form, the CDR3 reads TGTGCCAGCAGTTTGGAGGACCAGCCCCAGCATTTT. The encoded protein is CASSLEDQPQHF.

In its sample, this clonotype was seen a few times. V is TRBV19 and J is TRBJ1-1, with a weak D call TRBD1 (6 bases). Trimming took off 6 bases at V and 3 bases at J, with 11 bases between the two ends. Per the germline V gene, CDR1 is LNHDA and CDR2 is SQIVND (reference sequence). This CDR3 has 13 amino acids. The CDR3 DNA reads TGTGCCAGTAGCGTCAAGGGGGACACTGAAGCTTTCTTT. The encoded protein is CASSVKGDTEAFF.

By sample share, this clonotype is medium-sized (0.01 to 0.1%). The chain employs TRBV5-1 and TRBJ1-1, with D unclear. Deletions cut 0 bases from V and 1 base from J, with 4 bases between. CDR1 SGHRS and CDR2 YFSETQ come from the germline V gene. The CDR3 extends over 13 amino acids. CDR3 in amino acids: CASSLEGNTEAFF. The CDR3 bases are TGCGCCAGCAGCTTGGAGGGGAACACTGAAGCTTTCTTT.

In this sample, this clonotype turned up many times. J is TRBJ2-7 and V is TRBV5-6; the D gene is possibly TRBD2 (5 bases). V gave up 4 bases and J gave up 7 bases, with 15 bases separating them. CDR1 is SGHDT, CDR2 YYEEEE, per germline. This CDR3 is 13 amino acids long. CDR3 coding DNA: TGTGCCAGCAGCGGAGGTCCGGGGTGGGAGCAGTACTTC. As protein: CASSGGPGWEQYF.

In its sample, this clonotype was seen many times. This chain links TRBV5-1 with TRBJ1-2; maybe TRBD1 (5 bases). Trimming left V 4 bases short and J 8 bases short, with 15 bases between. The length of the CDR3 is 13 residues. Germline CDR1 and CDR2: SGHRS and YFSETQ. CDR3 in amino acids: CASSRAGVSGYTF. The CDR3 nucleotides are TGCGCCAGCAGCCGCGCGGGGGTTAGCGGCTACACCTTC.

This clonotype occurred many times. The chain carries TRBV6-2 or TRBV6-3 and TRBJ1-2, with 9 bases matching TRBD1. Germline values: CDR1 MNHEY, CDR2 SVGEGT. V shed 6 bases and J 3 bases; nucleotides not matched to a gene: 2. The CDR3 is 13 residues long. CDR3 in amino acids: CASRRTGDYGYTF. Written as DNA, the CDR3 is TGTGCCAGCAGAAGGACAGGGGACTATGGCTACACCTTC.

This clonotype showed up many times. The chain carries TRBV29-1 and TRBJ1-1; no clear D gene. The ends were cut back, 2 bases at V and 0 bases at J, with 7 bases in the middle. This CDR3 is 13 amino acids long. In germline, CDR1 is SQVTM, CDR2 ANQGSEA. CDR3 amino acids: CSVEKQLNTEAFF. CDR3 DNA: TGCAGCGTTGAAAAACAGTTGAACACTGAAGCTTTCTTT.

This clonotype was recorded many times. The chain employs TRBV6-5 and TRBJ2-2, with 7 bases matching TRBD1. Germline V gene lookup returns CDR1 MNHEY and CDR2 SVGAGI. There are 15 residues in the CDR3. V dropped 4 bases and J dropped 6; count of bases not matched to a gene: 8. This chain's CDR3 is CASSSNRGTAGELFF. The CDR3 bases are TGTGCCAGCAGTTCCAACAGGGGAACGGCCGGGGAGCTGTTTTTT.

This clonotype was seen more than once but under ten times. The J gene is TRBJ2-7, the V gene TRBV18; D perhaps matches TRBD1 (5 bases). The V gene's germline CDR1 is KGHSH and CDR2 LQKENI. CDR3 length: 14 residues. Trimming shortened V by 2 bases and J by 3 bases, and 11 bases separated the two germline ends. CDR3 DNA: TGTGCCAGCTCACCAGCGACAGAGAGCTACGAGCAGTACTTC. Translated: CASSPATESYEQYF. The full variable domain, in which reference TRBV18 and TRBJ2-7 provide the parts outside the CDR3, is NAGVMQNPRHLVRRRGQEARLRCSPMKGHSHVYWYRQLPEEGLKFMVYLQKENIIDESGMPKERFSAEFPKEGPSILRIQQVVRGDSAAYFCASSPATESYEQYFGPGTRLTVT.

This clonotype was seen many times. The chain employs TRBV3-1 and TRBJ1-4; D call uncertain. Looked up from germline, CDR1 is LGHDT and CDR2 is YNNKEL (reference sequence). The CDR3 has 13 residues. The germline V and J ends were trimmed by 0 bases and 11 bases, with 10 bases remaining between them. CDR3 amino acids: CASSQDRGGKLFF. The DNA of the CDR3 is TGTGCCAGCAGCCAAGATCGTGGCGGCAAACTGTTTTTT.

This clonotype came up many times. The rearrangement joins TRBV5-1 to TRBJ2-4, with TRBD2 as a possible D gene (7 bases). Trimming shortened V by 4 bases and J by 8 bases, and 19 bases separated the two germline ends. Germline lookup yields CDR1 SGHRS and CDR2 YFSETQ. The CDR3 is 15 amino acids. CDR3 region: CASSPLGGRGDIQYF. The CDR3 nucleotides read TGCGCCAGCAGCCCCCTCGGGGGGCGAGGTGACATTCAGTACTTC.

This clonotype was counted at least ten times. This chain uses TRBV9 with TRBJ1-6, with a tentative D call TRBD1 (5 bases). The CDR3 is made up of 16 amino acids. Trimming shortened V by 3 bases and J by 8 bases, and 18 bases separated the two germline ends. CDR1 SGDLS and CDR2 YYNGEE come from the germline V gene. The CDR3 region is CASSGGAGTSDSPLHF. The CDR3 coding sequence is TGTGCCAGCAGCGGAGGGGCCGGGACCTCGGATTCACCCCTCCACTTT.

This clonotype occurred many times. The genes are TRBV7-2 and TRBJ1-1, with unresolved D. V lost 5 bases, J lost 0 bases, and 19 bases lay in between. Germline-derived CDR1 and CDR2 are SGHTA and FQGNSA. The CDR3 covers 17 residues. The CDR3 loop reads CASSQVGGPGLNTEAFF. The CDR3 region has the DNA TGTGCCAGCAGCCAAGTCGGTGGCCCTGGTTTGAACACTGAAGCTTTCTTT. Full variable domain (missing parts from reference TRBV7-2 and TRBJ1-1): GAGVSQSPSNKVTEKGKDVELRCDPISGHTALYWYRQSLGQGLEFLIYFQGNSAPDKSGLPSDRFSAERTGGSVSTLTIQRTQQEDSAVYLCASSQVGGPGLNTEAFFGQGTRLTVV.

In its sample, this clonotype was seen many times. As DNA, the CDR3 is TGCAGTGCTACTTCGACAGGCTTCACTGAAGCTTTCTTT. Translating gives CSATSTGFTEAFF. The chain is built from TRBV20-1 and TRBJ1-1, with a possible D match to TRBD1 (6 bases). The CDR3 totals 13 residues. Germline CDR1 and CDR2: DFQATT and SNEGSKA (reference sequence). Trimming cost V 4 bases and J 4 bases, with 13 bases left between them.

This clonotype was found many times. CDR3 sequence (DNA): TGTGCCATCATAGGACAGGGGAACACTGAAGCTTTCTTT. Encoded protein: CAIIGQGNTEAFF. The V and J genes are TRBV10-3 and TRBJ1-1; 8 bases line up with TRBD1. V was pared by 7 bases and J by 1 base, with 2 bases of the junction left unmatched. From germline, CDR1 is ENHRY and CDR2 SYGVKD. The CDR3 sequence is 13 residues long.

CDR3 nucleotide sequence: TGTGCCAGCAGCGTCGCTCCGGGACAGCTGGACACTGAAGCTTTCTTT. This gives the protein CASSVAPGQLDTEAFF. This chain uses TRBV7-9 with TRBJ1-1, with TRBD1 identical over 7 bases. In germline, CDR1 is SEHNR, CDR2 FQNEAQ (reference sequence). The CDR3 contains 16 residues. V gave up 5 bases and J gave up 3 bases; unmatched junction bases: 12.

This clonotype was recorded at least ten times. The gene calls are TRBV5-1 and TRBJ1-2; D is perhaps TRBD1 (6 bases). CDR1 is SGHRS and CDR2 is YFSETQ in the germline V gene. The CDR3 is 15 residues long. Deletions cut 4 bases from V and 4 bases from J, with 17 bases between. In nucleotides, the CDR3 is TGCGCCAGCAGCCTTAACGGACAGAACCTCTATGGCTACACCTTC. Encoded protein: CASSLNGQNLYGYTF.

This clonotype came up many times. This chain joins TRBV7-2 and TRBJ1-5, with no clear D. Germline V gene sequence: CDR1 SGHTA, CDR2 FQGNSA. V lost 3 bases and J 0 bases, leaving 18 bases between the germline ends. This CDR3 is built from 18 residues. CDR3 sequence reads: CASSFGTSSLFSNQPQHF. The DNA for the CDR3 is TGTGCCAGCAGCTTTGGCACCTCCTCTCTATTTAGCAATCAGCCCCAGCATTTT.

Sample share makes this clonotype medium-sized. The CDR3 region is CASSLEQGVYTGELFF. In DNA form, the CDR3 reads TGCGCCAGCAGCTTGGAACAGGGTGTGTACACCGGGGAGCTGTTTTTT. This chain links TRBV5-1 with TRBJ2-2; D perhaps matches TRBD1 (6 bases). V was shortened by 0 bases and J by 3 bases, with 12 bases between the two germline ends. CDR3 size: 16 residues. Germline V gene sequence: CDR1 SGHRS, CDR2 YFSETQ. The complete variable domain, with remaining parts taken from reference TRBV5-1 and TRBJ2-2, reads KAGVTQTPRYLIKTRGQQVTLSCSPISGHRSVSWYQQTPGQGLQFLFEYFSETQRNKGNFPGRFSGRQFSNSRSEMNVSTLELGDSALYLCASSLEQGVYTGELFFGEGSRLTVL.

In its sample, this clonotype was seen many times. J is TRBJ1-1 and V is TRBV10-3; D perhaps matches TRBD1 (6 bases). The CDR3 has 14 amino acids. The V end lost 6 bases, the J end lost 1 base, and 12 bases lay between the germline ends. Per germline, CDR1 ENHRY and CDR2 SYGVKD. DNA for the CDR3: TGTGCCATCAGCTACAGGGAGACGAACACTGAAGCTTTCTTT. Translation: CAISYRETNTEAFF.

This clonotype was observed many times. The chain uses TRBV3-1 and TRBJ2-7; D is unclear. This CDR3 has 15 amino acids. V dropped 2 bases and J dropped 1 base, with 12 bases sitting between them. The germline V gene encodes CDR1 LGHDT and CDR2 YNNKEL (reference sequence). CDR3 in DNA: TGTGCCAGCAGCCAAATGCCAGCTCTTTCCTACGAGCAGTACTTC. Residues: CASSQMPALSYEQYF.

Many counts were recorded for this clonotype. The rearrangement joins TRBV18 to TRBJ2-2; 7 bases fit TRBD1. Germline CDR1 reads KGHSH; CDR2 reads LQKENI. The CDR3 extends over 17 amino acids. J was trimmed by 1 base and V by 3 bases; bases with no gene match: 8. The chain's CDR3 is CASSPNMQGVNTGELFF. DNA of the CDR3: TGTGCCAGCTCACCGAATATGCAGGGGGTGAACACCGGGGAGCTGTTTTTT.

In its sample, this clonotype was seen a few times. This chain connects TRBV14 to TRBJ2-1; D gene unclear. The CDR3 runs 15 residues. Deletions cut 7 bases from V and 8 bases from J, with 21 bases between. The germline V gene has CDR1 SGHDN and CDR2 FVKESK. CDR3 residues: CASTLGRWALDEQFF. CDR3 coding DNA: TGTGCCAGCACCCTTGGTCGGTGGGCCCTCGATGAGCAGTTCTTC.

This clonotype was seen many times. The genes are TRBV29-1 and TRBJ1-1; unclear D gene. The germline V gene encodes CDR1 SQVTM and CDR2 ANQGSEA. The V and J ends lost 3 bases and 1 base respectively, with 15 bases between them. The CDR3 sequence is 15 residues long. The CDR3 DNA follows: TGCAGCGTTGATCACCTAAGAGGAGGGAACACTGAAGCTTTCTTT. Protein product: CSVDHLRGGNTEAFF.

This clonotype was observed at least ten times. The chain uses TRBV7-2 and TRBJ2-7; D is uncertain. V lost 5 bases and J lost 3, with 14 bases in between. This CDR3 has 14 amino acids. CDR1 and CDR2 from the germline V gene are SGHTA and FQGNSA. CDR3 DNA sequence: TGTGCCAGCAGCGAGGCCACCCTCGTCTACGAGCAGTACTTC. This encodes CASSEATLVYEQYF.

This clonotype was detected many times. The J gene is TRBJ1-1, the V gene TRBV5-1, with 7 positions matching TRBD1. V lost 4 bases to trimming and J lost 3 bases; unmatched junction nucleotides: 3. This CDR3 region has 13 residues. Looked up from germline, CDR1 is SGHRS and CDR2 is YFSETQ. For the CDR3, the DNA is TGCGCCAGCAGCGTCCAGGGGGACACTGAAGCTTTCTTT. Amino acids: CASSVQGDTEAFF.

This clonotype was seen repeatedly, ten times or more. The rearrangement joins TRBV14 to TRBJ2-1, with D possibly being TRBD1 or TRBD2 (5 bases each). V lost 4 bases, J lost 5 bases, and 15 bases lay in between. This CDR3 has 15 residues. The germline V gene has CDR1 SGHDN and CDR2 FVKESK. CDR3 nucleotides: TGTGCCAGCAGCCGTCTCCCGGGGCTGGACAATGAGCAGTTCTTC. It yields the protein CASSRLPGLDNEQFF. Full variable domain (outside the CDR3, taken from reference TRBV14 and TRBJ2-1): EAGVTQFPSHSVIEKGQTVTLRCDPISGHDNLYWYRRVMGKEIKFLLHFVKESKQDESGMPNNRFLAERTGGTYSTLKVQPAELEDSGVYFCASSRLPGLDNEQFFGPGTRLTVL.

In this sample, this clonotype turned up many times. The chain employs TRBV29-1 and TRBJ1-4; TRBD1 agrees at 7 bases. The CDR3 spans 15 residues. Germline V CDR1 and CDR2: SQVTM, ANQGSEA. V gave up 3 bases and J gave up 4 bases; unmatched junction bases: 8. CDR3 nucleotides: TGCAGCGTTGATACTGGACAGGAGCTTAATGAAAAACTGTTTTTT. This translates into CSVDTGQELNEKLFF.